This entry lists 12 T cell receptor beta chains sequenced from one sample in a study of CD8+CD57+ T cells in acquired aplastic anemia. Genomic DNA, the template, was used for profiling of the TCR beta VDJ and CDR3. TCRdb processed the reads anew with MiXCR; each CDR3 protein has one entry. The sample lists some 200,000 distinct CDR3 sequences, 40% to 50% occurring once. All sequencing subjects had displayed CD8+CD57+ cell expansion on flow cytometry. Specimen: sorted CD4+, CD8+, or CD8+CD57+ T cells (not recorded which) from PBMCs. All receptors come from a human donor with aplastic anemia.

This clonotype was counted at least ten times. The chain combines TRBV7-9 with TRBJ2-5; tentative D call: TRBD1 (5 bases). Deletions cut 5 bases from V and 5 bases from J, with 15 bases between. The germline gives CDR1 SEHNR, CDR2 FQNEAQ (reference sequence). The CDR3 has 14 residues. The chain's CDR3 is CASSIRRVPETQYF. DNA of the CDR3: TGTGCCAGCAGCATCCGCAGGGTCCCGGAGACCCAGTACTTC.

The genes are TRBV11-2 and TRBJ2-1; unclear D gene. This CDR3 is built from 15 residues. Germline assignment: CDR1 SGHAT and CDR2 FQNNGV. The ends were cut back, 3 bases at V and 6 bases at J, with 15 bases in the middle. The CDR3 sequence is CASSLGIVIRNEQFF. The CDR3 bases are TGTGCCAGCAGCTTGGGAATAGTGATCCGCAATGAGCAGTTCTTC.

The chain is built from TRBV24-1 and TRBJ1-2; D may be TRBD1 (5 bases). The CDR3 sequence is 13 residues long. The V end lost 4 bases, the J end lost 4 bases, and 9 bases lay between the germline ends. The germline gives CDR1 KGHDR, CDR2 SFDVKD. CDR3 in DNA: TGTGCCACCAGTGAAGGGACTCGCTATGGCTACACCTTC. Translated, it gives CATSEGTRYGYTF.

In regard to this clonotype: A clone one base away is much larger, so this may be a read error. The chain combines TRBV5-1 with TRBJ2-7; 7 bases fit TRBD2. CDR3 length: 14 residues. Germline CDR1 is SGHRS and CDR2 is YFSETQ. The DNA of the CDR3 is TGTGCCAGCAGCTTAAGAGGCCTAGCGGACGAGCAGTACTTC. It encodes CASSLRGLADEQYF.

There are a few counts of this clonotype. V gene TRBV25-1 combines with J gene TRBJ2-1; D may be TRBD2 (5 bases). The CDR3 spans 14 residues. The germline V gene has CDR1 MGHDK and CDR2 SYGVNS. V lost 3 bases, J lost 9 bases, and 15 bases lay in between. DNA for the CDR3: TGTGCCAGCAGTGATGAAATGACGAGGGTTGAGCAGTTCTTC. It codes for CASSDEMTRVEQFF.

The CDR3 DNA sequence: TGCAGCGTTGGAGGTCAGACGCAAGAGACCCAGTACTTC. As protein: CSVGGQTQETQYF. The chain combines TRBV29-1 with TRBJ2-5; no clear D. The CDR3 consists of 13 residues. Trimming removed 4 bases at V and 2 bases at J, with 11 bases between. Looked up from germline, CDR1 is SQVTM and CDR2 is ANQGSEA.

This chain links TRBV12-3 or TRBV12-4 with TRBJ2-5; the match to TRBD2 covers 11 bases. The CDR3 extends over 17 amino acids. V lost 5 bases, J lost 4 bases, and 12 bases stayed unmatched. This chain's CDR3 is CASSRKLLAGVGETQYF. CDR3 bases: TGTGCCAGCAGTCGGAAATTACTAGCGGGAGTCGGAGAGACCCAGTACTTC.

The chain recombines TRBV10-3 with TRBJ1-5; D possibly corresponds to TRBD1 (5 bases). Germline-derived CDR1 and CDR2 are ENHRY and SYGVKD. CDR3 length equals 16 residues. With 0 bases removed from V and 4 bases from J, the gap between germline ends came to 13 bases. CDR3 region: CAISESAGSENQPQHF. CDR3 sequence (DNA): TGTGCCATCAGTGAGTCGGCAGGGAGCGAAAATCAGCCCCAGCATTTT.

This clonotype has ten or more counts. Here the CDR3 DNA reads TGCGCCAGCAGCCAAGATCCTAGCGGGTACACAGATACGCAGTATTTT. Protein sequence: CASSQDPSGYTDTQYF. The chain uses TRBV4-3 and TRBJ2-3; TRBD2 matches 8 bases. V lost 0 bases and J lost 2; bases outside the gene matches: 4. CDR1 and CDR2 (germline): LGHNA, YSLEER. The CDR3 has 16 amino acids.

The V call is TRBV7-8, the J call TRBJ2-1, with D uncertain. V was pared by 0 bases and J by 10 bases, with 10 bases between. The CDR3 is made up of 13 amino acids. CDR1 is SGHVS, CDR2 FQNEAQ, per germline. This chain's CDR3 is CASSLAREAEQFF. Here the CDR3 DNA reads TGTGCCAGCAGCTTAGCGAGAGAAGCCGAGCAGTTCTTC.

The J gene is TRBJ1-5, the V gene TRBV6-1, with D uncertain. Per the germline V gene, CDR1 is MNHNS and CDR2 is SASEGT. CDR3 length: 14 amino acids. V was trimmed by 7 bases and J by 2 bases, leaving 12 bases between them. This CDR3 is CASTPGFGNQPQHF. As DNA, the CDR3 is TGTGCCAGCACTCCGGGCTTCGGCAATCAGCCCCAGCATTTT.

In this sample, this clonotype turned up many times. This chain links TRBV4-3 with TRBJ1-1; D is perhaps TRBD1 (5 bases). This CDR3 is built from 13 residues. Between the trimmed V and J ends, which lost 4 bases and 4 bases, there was a span of 10 bases. Germline-derived CDR1 and CDR2 are LGHNA and YSLEER. The CDR3 reads CASSLGTGTEAFF. CDR3 nucleotide sequence: TGCGCCAGCAGCCTTGGGACGGGCACTGAAGCTTTCTTT.